A selection of T cell receptor beta chains follows, all from one sample in a study of blood T cells in healthy people across ages. One entry per CDR3 protein, called by TCRdb with MiXCR from the 5' RACE reads. The repertoire holds hundreds of thousands of distinct CDR3 sequences, with about a fifth as singletons. Specimen: blood. The receptors stem from a man aged 70 or older in good health. Both conserved end residues are part of each CDR3.

v_call: TRBV6-7
cdr3_aa: CASSIRSDGYTF

v_call: TRBV5-1
cdr3_aa: CASSPLWGQGFSGTEAFF

v_call: TRBV6-5
cdr3_aa: CASSYSRAGQGEQYF

v_call: TRBV18
cdr3_aa: CASSADRFTGELFF

v_call: TRBV4-3
cdr3_aa: CASSQDVTGVGYNEQFF

v_call: TRBV27
cdr3_aa: CASSSQGASYGYTF

v_call: TRBV29-1
cdr3_aa: CSVQGYYGYTF

v_call: TRBV9
cdr3_aa: CASSARLAAQETQYF

v_call: TRBV7-8
cdr3_aa: CASSLAGGLTTYNEQFF

v_call: TRBV7-2
cdr3_aa: CASSWGLYNEQFF

v_call: TRBV25-1
cdr3_aa: CASSEYGNHGEKLFF

v_call: TRBV28
cdr3_aa: CASVGQGDTYEQYF

v_call: TRBV20-1
cdr3_aa: CSASFGGLSSNSPLHF

v_call: TRBV3-1
cdr3_aa: CASSPSGRAYEQYF

v_call: TRBV18
cdr3_aa: CASSPPAGSHEQYF

v_call: TRBV4-1
cdr3_aa: CASSPSRASGYNEQFF

v_call: TRBV13
cdr3_aa: CASSPGTGRSNEKLFF

v_call: TRBV7-7
cdr3_aa: CASSKRPTETQYF

v_call: TRBV9
cdr3_aa: CASSPRLANYGYTF

v_call: TRBV12-3/TRBV12-4
cdr3_aa: CASSLGSGEGTEAFF

v_call: TRBV5-1
cdr3_aa: CASSFARQGAYEQYF

v_call: TRBV6-5
cdr3_aa: CASSPGPYTDTQYF

v_call: TRBV7-8
cdr3_aa: CASSLHPSTDTQYF

v_call: TRBV2
cdr3_aa: CASSALDTSTDTQYF

v_call: TRBV5-6
cdr3_aa: CASSLSETRSTDTQYF

v_call: TRBV2
cdr3_aa: CASRVGQATHQPQHF

v_call: TRBV6-5
cdr3_aa: CASSPVTASTDTQYF

v_call: TRBV29-1
cdr3_aa: CSVQYGTGVQETQYF

v_call: TRBV7-8
cdr3_aa: CASSSGRMVGYEQYF

v_call: TRBV29-1
cdr3_aa: CSVDQDRQSGYTF

v_call: TRBV18
cdr3_aa: CASSPIDQETQYF

v_call: TRBV20-1
cdr3_aa: CSARNMGGEYEQYF

v_call: TRBV27
cdr3_aa: CASSKDYEQYF

v_call: TRBV6-5
cdr3_aa: CASSYAGQSNEKLFF

v_call: TRBV11-2
cdr3_aa: CASSPGGGAFNEQYF

v_call: TRBV10-2
cdr3_aa: CASKISGELFF

v_call: TRBV29-1
cdr3_aa: CSVYEILSFF

v_call: TRBV20-1
cdr3_aa: CSAERGDEQFF

v_call: TRBV12-3/TRBV12-4
cdr3_aa: CASSLGGFAQDTQYF

v_call: TRBV28
cdr3_aa: CASIPGGTLNYGYTF

v_call: TRBV7-8
cdr3_aa: CASSLLGWAEGTEAFF

v_call: TRBV15
cdr3_aa: CATSRDPSYYNEQFF

v_call: TRBV2
cdr3_aa: CASSREARRTDTQYF

v_call: TRBV7-9
cdr3_aa: CASSSQGTASYEQYF

v_call: TRBV4-2
cdr3_aa: CASSQEEGSYEQYF

v_call: TRBV2
cdr3_aa: CASSVGTGGIEQYF

v_call: TRBV3-1
cdr3_aa: CASKSAGVNTEAFF

v_call: TRBV29-1
cdr3_aa: CSVGRTYGYTF